The clone carrying this T cell receptor beta chain has a single count. This entry is derived from a study of CD8 T cells in Susac syndrome. The multiple sclerosis controls consisted of treatment-naive patients with relapsing-remitting disease, either stable or active. The CD8+ and CD4+ T cells were isolated magnetically using a negative isolation approach, whereas the TEMRA cells were enriched by FACS. With random hexamers, reverse transcription was performed on about 0.5 to 1 ug of RNA. TCRdb used MiXCR to reprocess the immunoSEQ multiplex PCR reads, holding one entry per CDR3 protein. The table lists about 120,000 distinct CDR3 sequences, roughly 94% of them singletons. The V end was cut by 1 base, the J end by 3 bases, with 7 bases between. The length of the CDR3 is 13 residues. Germline CDR1 is GTSNPN and CDR2 is SVGIG (reference sequence).

Source material: CD4+ T cells from PBMCs. The chain joins TRBV30 to TRBJ1-3; D is ambiguous. The receptor comes from a human donor with multiple sclerosis. The CDR3 region is CAWSDVVGNTIYF. CDR3 coding DNA: TGTGCCTGGAGTGACGTGGTTGGAAACACCATATATTTT.